This T cell receptor beta chain stems from a study of T-cell memory formation after mild COVID-19. TCRdb reanalysed the 5' RACE reads using MiXCR and keeps one entry per CDR3 protein. The repertoire includes under 300,000 distinct CDR3 sequences, about 16% of them detected once, and 22% sits in the top ten. This clonotype was detected only a few times. What it recognizes is unknown. This CDR3 region has 17 residues. The V end lost 1 base, the J end lost 5 bases, and 21 bases lay between the germline ends. Germline V CDR1 and CDR2: MDHEN, SYDVKM. Findings and caveats of the study: The study detected some responding clones in pre-infection memory, suggesting cross-reactive memory joined.

What was sequenced was PBMCs or a T cell subset sorted from them (not recorded which). This sequence originates from a man younger than 35 who had mild COVID-19 (a few samples of this study predate the infection). Cell type and time point are not known. V gene TRBV28 combines with J gene TRBJ2-7; a weak D match, TRBD1 (7 bases). CDR3 DNA sequence: TGTGCCAGCAGTTTATCCCCGGGTAGGGGGCCGGGGGACGAGCAGTACGTC. Protein sequence: CASSLSPGRGPGDEQYV.